One and the same sample provided the 28 T cell receptor beta chains below, sequenced in a study of regulatory T cells in long-lasting Graves disease. The time point is: persistent/refractory GD, antithyroid drugs over 5 years with positive TRAb. There was RNA extracted from PBMCs, and the TCR library was made from it. Relying on iRepertoire HTBI primers and Arm-PCR of CDR3 regions, the team built TCR beta libraries. TCRdb reanalysed the multiplex PCR reads using MiXCR and keeps one entry per CDR3 protein. The sample carries hundreds of thousands of distinct CDR3 sequences, 20% to 25% recorded once. The sequencing here drew on peripheral blood mononuclear cells (PBMCs), taken when the disease was refractory, from a patient treated with antithyroid drugs. All receptors come from a female donor with Graves disease.

Worth noting for this clonotype: This may be a read error: a much more frequent sequence differs by one nucleotide. The V gene is TRBV19, the J gene TRBJ1-2, with a tentative D call TRBD1 (6 bases). V was trimmed by 2 bases and J by 0 bases, leaving 13 bases between them. Germline V gene lookup returns CDR1 LNHDA and CDR2 SQIVND (reference sequence). This CDR3 has 16 amino acids. CDR3 sequence: CASSITGAPANYGYTF. CDR3 bases: TGTGCCAGTAGTATAACGGGGGCTCCAGCTAACTATGGCTACACCTTC.

This clonotype appeared a few times. This chain joins TRBV2 and TRBJ2-6; the match to TRBD1 covers 10 bases. V shed 6 bases, J shed 8 bases, and the junction held 7 bases outside the gene matches. CDR1 is SNHLY and CDR2 is FYNNEI in the germline V gene. This CDR3 contains 15 residues. In DNA form, the CDR3 reads TGTGCCAGCAGCCACCGGGACAGGGGAACCAACGTCCTGACTTTC. Translating it yields CASSHRDRGTNVLTF.

This clonotype showed up many times. The rearrangement joins TRBV28 to TRBJ1-5; D ambiguous. The germline V gene encodes CDR1 MDHEN and CDR2 SYDVKM. The germline V and J ends were trimmed by 1 base and 9 bases, with 7 bases remaining between them. The CDR3 is made up of 12 amino acids. For the CDR3, the DNA is TGTGCCAGCAGTTTATCTGTTGGGCCCCAGCATTTT. Translation: CASSLSVGPQHF.

This clonotype was observed at least ten times. The CDR3 loop is CASREGPGETQYF. The CDR3 DNA follows: TGTGCCAGCAGGGAGGGGCCGGGAGAGACCCAGTACTTC. This chain uses TRBV28 with TRBJ2-5; TRBD2 might be the D (6 bases). CDR1 is MDHEN, CDR2 SYDVKM, per germline. The CDR3 has 13 residues. V dropped 6 bases and J dropped 4 bases, with 12 bases sitting between them.

The rearrangement uses TRBV19 and TRBJ2-7, with D maybe TRBD1 (6 bases). Per germline, CDR1 LNHDA and CDR2 SQIVND (reference sequence). This CDR3 spans 13 amino acids. V lost 7 bases to trimming and J lost 4 bases, with 14 bases between them. CDR3 sequence: CASISRGKYEQYF. In nucleotides, the CDR3 is TGTGCCAGTATCAGCAGGGGAAAATACGAGCAGTACTTC. The entire variable domain, with the rest obtained from reference TRBV19 and TRBJ2-7, is as follows: DGGITQSPKYLFRKEGQNVTLSCEQNLNHDAMYWYRQDPGQGLRLIYYSQIVNDFQKGDIAEGYSVSREKKESFPLTVTSAQKNPTAFYLCASISRGKYEQYFGPGTRLTVT.

The rearrangement links TRBV20-1 to TRBJ2-3; TRBD2 agrees at 12 bases. CDR3 length: 17 amino acids. The germline CDR1 and CDR2 sequences are DFQATT and SNEGSKA (reference sequence). V shed 5 bases, J shed 5 bases, and the junction held 14 bases outside the gene matches. This CDR3 reads CSAETAGTSGFVDTQYF. CDR3 sequence (DNA): TGCAGTGCTGAGACTGCCGGGACTAGCGGGTTTGTAGATACGCAGTATTTT.

The genes are TRBV7-2 and TRBJ2-5; the D gene is possibly TRBD2 (5 bases). The CDR3 has 14 amino acids. From germline, CDR1 is SGHTA and CDR2 FQGNSA. V shed 3 bases and J shed 5 bases, with 13 bases lying between them. CDR3 protein: CASSFSGTGETQYF. As DNA, the CDR3 is TGTGCCAGCAGCTTCTCCGGAACGGGGGAGACCCAGTACTTC.

The sample holds a few counts of this clonotype. This rearrangement joins TRBV24-1 to TRBJ1-2; 7 positions agree with TRBD1. Germline lookup yields CDR1 KGHDR and CDR2 SFDVKD. The CDR3 totals 18 residues. V lost 0 bases and J lost 3; bases outside the gene matches: 12. Written as DNA, the CDR3 is TGTGCCACCAGTGATTTGCTACCGACAGGGCGAGTAGACTATGGCTACACCTTC. Translation: CATSDLLPTGRVDYGYTF.

This clonotype occurred many times. The chain has TRBV28 and TRBJ1-6; 7 bases align to TRBD1. Looked up from germline, CDR1 is MDHEN and CDR2 is SYDVKM. V gave up 3 bases and J gave up 7 bases; unmatched junction bases: 3. This CDR3 comprises 14 residues. The CDR3 nucleotides are TGTGCCAGCAGTTTGGGACAGCAGAATTCACCCCTCCACTTT. It specifies CASSLGQQNSPLHF.

The chain joins TRBV15 to TRBJ1-4; TRBD1 aligns across 10 bases. The CDR3 totals 15 residues. V dropped 5 bases and J dropped 7; count of bases not matched to a gene: 7. Germline CDR1 LNHNV, CDR2 YYDKDF (reference sequence). CDR3 sequence (DNA): TGTGCCACCAGCGGAACTGACAGGGGGCCTGAAAAACTGTTTTTT. Translation gives CATSGTDRGPEKLFF.

The J gene is TRBJ1-2, the V gene TRBV3-1; D is undetermined. CDR3 size: 13 residues. The germline V and J ends were trimmed by 6 bases and 8 bases, with 16 bases remaining between them. CDR1 is LGHDT, CDR2 YNNKEL, per germline (reference sequence). The DNA for the CDR3 is TGTGCCAGCAGTCCCGGGCCCCGGTACGGCTACACCTTC. It translates to CASSPGPRYGYTF.

This clonotype was counted between two and nine times. The chain uses TRBV12-3 or TRBV12-4 and TRBJ2-5; 8 nucleotides match TRBD2. This CDR3 region has 14 residues. Unmatched junction bases numbered 7, after V lost 5 bases and J lost 5 bases. CDR3 nucleotide sequence: TGTGCCAGCAGTCAACTAGCGGCCCGGGAGACCCAGTACTTC. Amino acid sequence: CASSQLAARETQYF.

Comments on this clonotype: This may come from a read error, since a much larger clone is one base off. This chain joins TRBV7-9 and TRBJ2-3; no clear D. The germline V and J ends were trimmed by 5 bases and 2 bases, with 2 bases remaining between them. The CDR3 extends over 11 amino acids. Germline assignment: CDR1 SEHNR and CDR2 FQNEAQ (reference sequence). CDR3 bases: TGTGCCAGCAGCATCACAGATACGCAGTATTTT. Protein product: CASSITDTQYF.

This clonotype has a handful of counts. CDR3 DNA sequence: TGTGCCAGCAGCCAAGGAAACATACCGGGAACTAATGAAAAACTGTTTTTT. As protein: CASSQGNIPGTNEKLFF. This chain connects TRBV3-1 to TRBJ1-4; no firm D call. The CDR3 loop spans 17 amino acids. The V and J ends lost 1 base and 1 base respectively, with 13 bases between them. Germline assignment: CDR1 LGHDT and CDR2 YNNKEL (reference sequence).

This clonotype was seen only once. The J gene is TRBJ2-3, the V gene TRBV15, with 12 bases lining up with TRBD2. Germline CDR1 and CDR2: LNHNV and YYDKDF (reference sequence). V lost 1 base, J lost 3 bases, and 2 bases stayed unmatched. The CDR3 spans 16 residues. CDR3 sequence: CATSRATSGRTDTQYF. CDR3 nucleotide sequence: TGTGCCACCAGCAGAGCGACTAGCGGGAGAACAGATACGCAGTATTTT.

This clonotype was seen a few times. V usage is TRBV7-9 and J usage is TRBJ2-2, with TRBD2 identical over 13 bases. J gave up 4 bases and V 5 bases, and 4 bases lay outside the gene matches. Germline CDR1 SEHNR, CDR2 FQNEAQ (reference sequence). The CDR3 extends over 16 amino acids. CDR3 protein: CASSPRLAGGTGELFF. The CDR3 coding sequence is TGTGCCAGCAGCCCAAGACTAGCGGGAGGCACCGGGGAGCTGTTTTTT. Full variable domain (rest looked up from reference TRBV7-9 and TRBJ2-2): DTGVSQNPRHKITKRGQNVTFRCDPISEHNRLYWYRQTLGQGPEFLTYFQNEAQLEKSRLLSDRFSAERPKGSFSTLEIQRTEQGDSAMYLCASSPRLAGGTGELFFGEGSRLTVL.

This clonotype was detected only a few times. One junction end disagrees with the germline gene, perhaps due to a read error. J is TRBJ2-6 and V is TRBV6-4; TRBD1 agrees at 9 bases. Germline V gene sequence: CDR1 MRHNA, CDR2 SNTAGT. The CDR3 has 19 residues. The CDR3 coding sequence is TGTGCCAGCAGTTACTCGACCGGGACAGGGAACTCTGGGGCCAACGTCCTGACTTTC. Translating it yields CASSYSTGTGNSGANVLTF.

This clonotype was picked up many times. J is TRBJ1-2 and V is TRBV2; no definite D call. This CDR3 has 16 amino acids. CDR1 is SNHLY and CDR2 is FYNNEI in the germline V gene. Between the trimmed V and J ends, which lost 2 bases and 8 bases, there was a span of 21 bases. CDR3 amino acids: CASSERRVGEAKGYTF. In DNA, the CDR3 is TGTGCCAGCAGTGAAAGACGGGTTGGGGAGGCCAAAGGCTACACCTTC.

This chain links TRBV7-2 with TRBJ2-6, with 9 bases lining up with TRBD2. CDR1 and CDR2 (germline): SGHTA, FQGNSA. The CDR3 has 18 amino acids. V lost 1 base to trimming and J lost 3 bases; unmatched junction nucleotides: 7. Here the CDR3 DNA reads TGTGCCAGCAGCTTAGACGCGGGGGGGACAGTTGGGGCCAACGTCCTGACTTTC. Protein sequence: CASSLDAGGTVGANVLTF.

Note on this clonotype: This CDR3 is missing its conserved last phenylalanine or tryptophan, likely due to a read error. The chain recombines TRBV12-3 or TRBV12-4 with TRBJ2-7; D call uncertain. Between the trimmed V and J ends, which lost 8 bases and 0 bases, there was a span of 8 bases. This CDR3 is 12 amino acids long. The CDR3 DNA follows: TGTGCCAGCGGTCATAGCTCCTACGAGCAGTACTCC. Translation: CASGHSSYEQYS.

This clonotype was seen only a few times. The CDR3 DNA reads as TGCAGCGTTGAAAATGTAGGGACTAGCGGGAACGATGAGCAGTTCTTC. Its translation is CSVENVGTSGNDEQFF. The chain combines TRBV29-1 with TRBJ2-1; 13 bases are a match to TRBD2. Germline assignment: CDR1 SQVTM and CDR2 ANQGSEA. CDR3 length equals 16 residues. V lost 2 bases, J lost 8 bases, and 9 bases stayed unmatched.

The chain is built from TRBV7-9 and TRBJ1-2; 7 nucleotides match TRBD1. Unmatched junction bases numbered 5, after V lost 5 bases and J lost 8 bases. Per the germline V gene, CDR1 is SEHNR and CDR2 is FQNEAQ (reference sequence). The CDR3 sequence is 12 residues long. The CDR3: CASSRQGEGYTF. The CDR3 DNA reads as TGTGCCAGCAGCAGGCAGGGGGAGGGCTACACCTTC.

The rearrangement uses TRBV20-1 and TRBJ2-5; D possibly corresponds to TRBD2 (6 bases). CDR1 and CDR2 from the germline V gene are DFQATT and SNEGSKA (reference sequence). V was cut by 0 bases and J by 5 bases, with 13 bases left in between. The CDR3 is 14 residues long. This CDR3 reads CSARDGSGSETQYF. The CDR3, as DNA: TGCAGTGCTAGAGATGGGTCCGGGAGTGAGACCCAGTACTTC.

This rearrangement joins TRBV27 to TRBJ2-3; 11 bases map to TRBD2. V was pared by 6 bases and J by 4 bases, with 6 bases of the junction left unmatched. Germline CDR1 is MNHEY and CDR2 is SMNVEV (reference sequence). The CDR3 runs to 15 residues. As DNA, the CDR3 is TGTGCCAGCAGGCCGACTAGCGGGAAATCAGATACGCAGTATTTT. The encoded protein is CASRPTSGKSDTQYF.

This clonotype was counted a few times. The chain carries TRBV15 and TRBJ1-3, with D unclear. Germline CDR1 reads LNHNV; CDR2 reads YYDKDF (reference sequence). CDR3 length: 17 amino acids. V was pared by 0 bases and J by 2 bases, with 14 bases between. Written as DNA, the CDR3 is TGTGCCACCAGCAGAGATCCCTGGGCATCGGCTGGAAACACCATATATTTT. Its protein product is CATSRDPWASAGNTIYF. The variable domain in full, completed from reference TRBV15 and TRBJ1-3, reads DAMVIQNPRYQVTQFGKPVTLSCSQTLNHNVMYWYQQKSSQAPKLLFHYYDKDFNNEADTPDNFQSRRPNTSFCFLDIRSPGLGDTAMYLCATSRDPWASAGNTIYFGEGSWLTVV.

V and J are TRBV6-1 and TRBJ2-5; possibly TRBD2 for D (6 bases). This CDR3 has 15 amino acids. V shed 4 bases and J shed 5 bases, with 17 bases lying between them. The germline gives CDR1 MNHNS, CDR2 SASEGT. The CDR3 region has the DNA TGTGCCAGCAGTGCCGGGAGTGCGGGTGTGGAGACCCAGTACTTC. Encoded protein: CASSAGSAGVETQYF.

This chain connects TRBV5-1 to TRBJ2-5; the match to TRBD2 covers 13 bases. The germline V gene has CDR1 SGHRS and CDR2 YFSETQ. Germline trimming cut 4 bases from V and 5 bases from J; bases unmatched to any gene: 8. This CDR3 comprises 16 residues. In DNA form, the CDR3 reads TGCGCCAGCAGCCCGGGACTAGCGGGAACTATCGAGACCCAGTACTTC. Amino acid sequence: CASSPGLAGTIETQYF.

This clonotype showed up just a few times. This chain joins TRBV20-1 and TRBJ1-5; 7 bases align to TRBD1. The CDR3 has 14 amino acids. V shed 3 bases and J 2 bases; nucleotides not matched to a gene: 4. CDR1 is DFQATT and CDR2 is SNEGSKA in the germline V gene (reference sequence). The CDR3 DNA reads TGCAGTGCTAGGACAGGGTACGGCAATCAGCCCCAGCATTTT. This translates into CSARTGYGNQPQHF.